This T cell receptor (beta chain) was found in a study of CD8 T cells in Susac syndrome. Study context: Patients with Susac syndrome were therapy-naive, on corticosteroids, or on intravenous immunoglobulin alone at the time that blood was drawn.

Study-wide findings and caveats: Clonal expansion involving Susac CD8+ cells peaked in TEMRA cells and active patients.

RNA totalling about 0.5 to 1 ug underwent reverse transcription with random hexamers. MiXCR, run by TCRdb on the immunoSEQ multiplex PCR reads, gives a single entry per CDR3 protein. The data hold 100,000 to 150,000 distinct CDR3 sequences, with 90% to 95% observed a single time. V was clipped by 4 bases and J by 6 bases, with 14 bases between them. This CDR3 is 13 amino acids long. CDR1 is SGHDT and CDR2 is YYEEEE in the germline V gene. Patients with Susac syndrome met diagnostic criteria that were recently defined for definite or probable disease. Concerning this clonotype: Its antigen is as yet unknown.

The rearrangement links TRBV5-6 to TRBJ2-7; possibly TRBD2 for D (6 bases). The clonotype comes from a human donor with Susac syndrome. Sample: CD8+ T cells from PBMCs. This CDR3 is CASSPPAGFEQYF. The CDR3 bases are TGTGCCAGCAGCCCCCCGGCGGGGTTCGAGCAGTACTTC.